The clone carrying this TCR beta chain came up a few times. Its matching antigen is unknown. This entry is derived from a study of CD8 T cells in ankylosing spondylitis. The study's findings and limits: What appeared characteristic of ankylosing spondylitis blood was a TCR beta motif of several highly homologous variants. Relatively scarce in peripheral blood, disease-linked clones were CD8+. There was reportedly significant enrichment of clones that were disease-linked in matched ankylosing spondylitis synovial fluid.

Germline loops: CDR1 ENHRY, CDR2 SYGVKD. This CDR3 has 16 residues. With 6 bases clipped from V and 0 bases from J, the junction kept 8 bases outside the gene matches. TCRdb analysed the 5' RACE reads with MiXCR anew, one entry per CDR3 protein. This sample has roughly 450,000 distinct CDR3 sequences, with approximately 26% found just once. The chain joins TRBV10-3 to TRBJ2-7; 10 positions match TRBD1. Sequencing input: blood, either unsorted or a sorted T cell fraction (not recorded which). This TCR came from a male donor with ankylosing spondylitis. The CDR3 loop reads CAIRRDRGSYSYEQYF. The CDR3 DNA reads TGTGCCATCAGACGGGACAGGGGTTCTTACTCCTACGAGCAGTACTTC.